A selection of T cell receptor beta chains follows, all from one sample in a study of T cells in Graves' hyperthyroidism and ophthalmopathy. TCRdb ran MiXCR on the multiplex PCR reads and lists one entry per CDR3 protein. The sample lists hundreds of thousands of distinct CDR3 sequences; roughly 14% were seen once. Sequenced input: blood. The source is a man between 18 and 35 years old with Graves' ophthalmopathy. The CDR3 runs from the conserved cysteine through the conserved F or W. The D gene is left open where the match is weak. Some rows have no size entry. The others give once, few or many, or a class for an expanded clone.

abundance	d_gene	j_gene	v_gene	CDR3nt	CDR3aa
many	.	TRBJ2-5	TRBV5-1	TGCGCCAGCAGCTTTAATGACAGGGAGACCCAGTACTTC	CASSFNDRETQYF
.	TRBD1	TRBJ1-5	TRBV19	TGTGCCAGTAGTTCCCGGGACAGAAATCAGCCCCAGCATTTT	CASSSRDRNQPQHF
many	.	TRBJ2-7	TRBV15	TGTGCCACCAGCAGATCCGGACCCCTCACCTACGAGCAGTACTTC	CATSRSGPLTYEQYF
few	.	TRBJ2-5	TRBV12-3/TRBV12-4	TGTGCCAGCAGCGGGACCGAGGTGGAAGAGACCCAGTACTTC	CASSGTEVEETQYF
many	.	TRBJ1-5	TRBV7-2	TGTGCCAGCAGCTCATGGGACAATCAGCCCCAGCATTTT	CASSSWDNQPQHF
many	.	TRBJ2-2	TRBV6-2/TRBV6-3	TGTGCCAGCACCGGAGGGCCGAACACCGGGGAGCTGTTTTTT	CASTGGPNTGELFF
many	TRBD1	TRBJ2-7	TRBV6-1	TGTGCCAGCAGTCCGAACGCCCCAAGGGACAGCCACGAGCAGTACTTC	CASSPNAPRDSHEQYF
many	.	TRBJ2-7	TRBV5-1	TGCGCCAGCAGCCCCGGACGGAGAGGCGAGCAGTACTTC	CASSPGRRGEQYF
many	TRBD1	TRBJ2-5	TRBV10-3	TGTGCCATCAGCGACCTGGACAGGGGTGAGGAGACCCAGTACTTC	CAISDLDRGEETQYF
many	.	TRBJ2-7	TRBV5-1	TGCGCCAGCAGCCAAGACCGACAGATCCGAGAGCAGTACTTC	CASSQDRQIREQYF
.	TRBD2	TRBJ2-3	TRBV15	TGTGCCACCAGCAGACTAGCGGGGGCCACAGATACGCAGTATTTT	CATSRLAGATDTQYF
.	TRBD2	TRBJ2-2	TRBV14	TGTGCCAGCAGCCGGCCGACTAGCGGGATTTCCCCGAACACCGGGGAGCTGTTTTTT	CASSRPTSGISPNTGELFF
many	.	TRBJ1-1	TRBV3-1	TGTGCCAGCAGCCAGGCAGGGCGGAAAGCTTTCTTT	CASSQAGRKAFF
.	TRBD2	TRBJ2-5	TRBV5-4	TGTGCCAGCAGCAACCCAATACTAGCGGGAGGCGAGACCCAGTACTTC	CASSNPILAGGETQYF
.	.	TRBJ2-7	TRBV12-3/TRBV12-4	TGTGCCATCAGTGAGGGCCCCTCGGGTTACGAGCAGTACTTC	CAISEGPSGYEQYF
.	.	TRBJ2-6	TRBV4-1	TGCGCCAGCAGCCAAGTGGGGGACCCTGGGGCCAACGTCCTGACTTTC	CASSQVGDPGANVLTF
many	TRBD1	TRBJ1-1	TRBV6-1	TGTGCCAGCAGTGAGGACAGGGGCACTGAAGCTTTCTTT	CASSEDRGTEAFF
many	TRBD1	TRBJ1-2	TRBV24-1	TGTGCCACCAGTGATCCGGGACAGGGGGACTATGGCTACACCTTC	CATSDPGQGDYGYTF
many	TRBD2	TRBJ2-7	TRBV6-1	TGTGCCAGCAGTGATATTCTAGCGGGAGCCTACGAGCAGTACTTC	CASSDILAGAYEQYF
.	.	TRBJ2-1	TRBV28	TGTGCCAGCAGCCCGAGCAGGGTCAATGAGCAGTTCTTC	CASSPSRVNEQFF
many	TRBD1	TRBJ2-1	TRBV11-3	TGTGCCAGCAGCTTACAGCCGGGACAGGGAAACAATGAGCAGTTCTTC	CASSLQPGQGNNEQFF
.	TRBD1	TRBJ2-1	TRBV5-6	TGTGCCAGCAGCCTGGGACAGTATGAGCAGTTCTTC	CASSLGQYEQFF
many	.	TRBJ2-1	TRBV7-8	TGTGCCAGCAGCTTAGACCCCCCCAGTAATGAGCAGTTCTTC	CASSLDPPSNEQFF
few	.	TRBJ2-2	TRBV7-3	TGTGCCAGCAGCCCTCAAACGAACACCGGGGAGCTGTTTTTT	CASSPQTNTGELFF
many	.	TRBJ1-1	TRBV30	TGTGCCTGGAGTCGGGACATAAACACTGAAGCTTTCTTT	CAWSRDINTEAFF
many	.	TRBJ2-7	TRBV20-1	TGCAGCCTGTTGGGGGCTTCAACTGGCGAGCAGTACTTC	CSLLGASTGEQYF
.	.	TRBJ2-3	TRBV11-2	TGTGCCAGCAGCGGCCGCGGCCTGGGCACAGATACGCAGTATTTT	CASSGRGLGTDTQYF